The 23 T cell receptor beta chains below were found in one sample sequenced in a study of blood T cells in healthy people across ages. Using a J-beta primer mix together with a sample-barcoded 5' primer, a second PCR was run for about 6 to 11 cycles. From the 5' RACE reads, TCRdb called clonotypes with MiXCR, one entry per CDR3 protein. The repertoire holds 1.5 million to 2 million distinct CDR3 sequences, with about 28% as singletons. Sequenced material: blood. These receptors came from a woman aged 30 to 39 in good health.

This clonotype turned up a few times. The chain is built from TRBV7-6 and TRBJ1-4, with TRBD1 matching 12 bases. V was clipped by 5 bases and J by 5 bases; unmatched bases: 3. The CDR3 length is 15 residues. Germline V lookup: CDR1 SGHVS, CDR2 FNYEAQ. The CDR3 DNA reads TGTGCCAGCAGCGCCGGGACAGGGGGCAATGAAAAACTGTTTTTT. It specifies CASSAGTGGNEKLFF. Looking up the rest from reference TRBV7-6 and TRBJ1-4 gives the full variable domain: GAGVSQSPRYKVTKRGQDVALRCDPISGHVSLYWYRQALGQGPEFLTYFNYEAQQDKSGLPNDRFSAERPEGSISTLTIQRTEQRDSAMYRCASSAGTGGNEKLFFGSGTQLSVL.

This clonotype was seen at least ten times. The chain uses TRBV20-1 and TRBJ2-7, with D tentatively TRBD2 (5 bases). CDR1 DFQATT and CDR2 SNEGSKA come from the germline V gene (reference sequence). This CDR3 region has 13 residues. Trimming removed 6 bases at V and 3 bases at J, with 15 bases between. CDR3 amino acids: CSARNPRGYEQYF. CDR3 sequence (DNA): TGCAGTGCCCGAAACCCCCGGGGCTACGAGCAGTACTTC.

This clonotype has only one observation. The chain employs TRBV7-9 and TRBJ1-1; 7 bases line up with TRBD1. CDR3 size: 14 residues. Germline values: CDR1 SEHNR, CDR2 FQNEAQ (reference sequence). The V and J ends lost 6 bases and 6 bases, in that order; junction bases with no gene match: 10. DNA for the CDR3: TGTGCCAGCAGGCCGACAGGGATCAAGGCTGAAGCTTTCTTT. Protein sequence: CASRPTGIKAEAFF. Drawing the rest from reference TRBV7-9 and TRBJ1-1, the complete variable domain is DTGVSQNPRHKITKRGQNVTFRCDPISEHNRLYWYRQTLGQGPEFLTYFQNEAQLEKSRLLSDRFSAERPKGSFSTLEIQRTEQGDSAMYLCASRPTGIKAEAFFGQGTRLTVV.

V usage is TRBV27 and J usage is TRBJ2-1; 12 nucleotides match TRBD2. CDR3 length equals 17 residues. V dropped 7 bases and J dropped 1; count of bases not matched to a gene: 8. Germline lookup yields CDR1 MNHEY and CDR2 SMNVEV (reference sequence). CDR3 region: CASNLAGGQASYNEQFF. CDR3 coding DNA: TGTGCCAGCAACCTAGCGGGAGGGCAAGCTTCCTACAATGAGCAGTTCTTC.

This clonotype has a handful of counts. The CDR3 region has the DNA TGCAGTGCTAGAAGTATGGGGGGCGCTAGGGGCTACACCTTC. Its translation is CSARSMGGARGYTF. The rearrangement links TRBV20-1 to TRBJ1-2; TRBD1 is a possible D gene (6 bases). Trimming removed 2 bases at V and 8 bases at J, with 18 bases between. The CDR3 runs to 14 residues. CDR1 is DFQATT, CDR2 SNEGSKA, per germline (reference sequence).

On this clonotype: Mismatch with germline at one junction end may stem from a read error. The chain has TRBV2 and TRBJ1-4; the D is unclear. The CDR3 extends over 14 amino acids. Germline CDR1 is SNHLY and CDR2 is FYNNEI. The CDR3 here is CVSMAPPLNEKRFF. As DNA, the CDR3 is TGTGTCAGCATGGCCCCCCCGTTGAATGAAAAACGGTTTTTT.

This clonotype showed up many times. The V call is TRBV4-1, the J call TRBJ2-7; D uncertain. CDR3 size: 14 residues. With 1 base removed from V and 4 bases from J, the gap between germline ends came to 11 bases. From germline, CDR1 is MGHRA and CDR2 YSYEKL. CDR3: CASSQGLLDYEQYF. The DNA of the CDR3 is TGCGCCAGCAGCCAAGGCCTGTTGGATTACGAGCAGTACTTC.

This sequence joins TRBV12-3 or TRBV12-4 and TRBJ2-7, with D perhaps TRBD1 (6 bases). Trimming took 4 bases from V and 3 from J, leaving 10 bases between them. The CDR3 runs 13 residues. CDR3 sequence reads: CASSWTANYEQYF. The CDR3 bases are TGTGCCAGCAGTTGGACAGCTAACTACGAGCAGTACTTC.

This rearrangement joins TRBV12-3 or TRBV12-4 to TRBJ2-3; 9 nucleotides agree with TRBD2. J gave up 10 bases and V 1 base, and 3 bases lay outside the gene matches. This CDR3 is 13 amino acids long. CDR3: CASSLGGRDAQYF. DNA for the CDR3: TGTGCCAGCAGTTTAGGCGGGAGGGATGCGCAGTATTTT.

This clonotype occurred once. The junction departs from the called germline gene at one end, perhaps through a read error. The chain carries TRBV5-1 and TRBJ2-7; perhaps TRBD2 as D (6 bases). Gene TRBJ2-5 matches the end of the DNA better, so the J call may be wrong. CDR1 is SGHRS and CDR2 is YFSETQ in the germline V gene. This CDR3 is 16 amino acids long. The CDR3 protein is CANSLDFGGVRETQYF. The CDR3 nucleotides read TGCGCCAACAGCTTGGACTTCGGGGGTGTAAGAGAGACCCAGTACTTC.

On this clonotype itself: This may arise from a read error, as a much more abundant clone is one base away. The chain joins TRBV6-1 to TRBJ2-7; TRBD1 aligns across 8 bases. The CDR3 is 14 amino acids. After removal of 6 bases from V and 0 bases from J, the junction contained 4 bases not matched to a gene. Germline assignment: CDR1 MNHNS and CDR2 SASEGT. The CDR3: CASRWTGSSYEQYF. CDR3 coding DNA: TGTGCCAGCAGATGGACAGGGAGCTCCTACGAGCAGTACTTC.

This clonotype was detected a few times. At one end, the junction sequence differs from germline, possibly due to a read error. The chain couples TRBV2 to TRBJ2-5, with 11 bases that match TRBD1. This CDR3 is built from 16 residues. CDR1 is SNHLY, CDR2 FYNNEI, per germline. The CDR3 region is CASREGQGAPQETQYF. For the CDR3, the DNA is TGTGCCAGCAGGGAAGGACAGGGGGCCCCTCAAGAGACCCAGTACTTC.

This sequence joins TRBV18 and TRBJ2-2, with a possible D match to TRBD2 (5 bases). Deletions cut 2 bases from V and 4 bases from J, with 14 bases between. The germline V gene has CDR1 KGHSH and CDR2 LQKENI. The CDR3 length is 16 residues. The DNA for the CDR3 is TGTGCCAGCTCACCAATAGCGACGAGAGGCACCGGGGAGCTGTTTTTT. It translates to CASSPIATRGTGELFF. The full variable domain, rest sourced from reference TRBV18 and TRBJ2-2, is NAGVMQNPRHLVRRRGQEARLRCSPMKGHSHVYWYRQLPEEGLKFMVYLQKENIIDESGMPKERFSAEFPKEGPSILRIQQVVRGDSAAYFCASSPIATRGTGELFFGEGSRLTVL.

This clonotype was seen a handful of times. V gene TRBV3-1 combines with J gene TRBJ2-1; 8 bases map to TRBD2. The CDR3 consists of 17 residues. The germline V gene encodes CDR1 LGHDT and CDR2 YNNKEL (reference sequence). Trimming cost V 4 bases and J 7 bases; bases outside gene matches: 15. The CDR3 nucleotides read TGTGCCAGCAGCCTCAATCTAGCGGGTACAGGGATAAATGAGCAGTTCTTC. This codes for CASSLNLAGTGINEQFF.

CDR3 bases: TGTGCCAGCAGCTCTCTCTCGGGGGGCAGCACAGATACGCAGTATTTT. Its protein is CASSSLSGGSTDTQYF. This sequence joins TRBV5-6 and TRBJ2-3; TRBD2 is a possible D gene (7 bases). The V and J ends lost 3 bases and 0 bases respectively, with 14 bases between them. CDR1 and CDR2 (germline): SGHDT, YYEEEE. CDR3 size: 16 residues.

Details on this clonotype: A much larger clone lies a single base off, so this may be a read error. The chain couples TRBV7-2 to TRBJ2-7; 8 bases map to TRBD2. V lost 4 bases to trimming and J lost 6 bases; unmatched junction nucleotides: 11. The CDR3 runs to 15 residues. Germline lookup yields CDR1 SGHTA and CDR2 FQGNSA. The CDR3 loop is CASSSGPAGAVEQYF. For the CDR3, the DNA is TGTGCCAGCAGCTCGGGACCAGCGGGGGCCGTCGAGCAGTACTTC.

This chain uses TRBV6-5 with TRBJ2-7; D gene ambiguous. V lost 2 bases and J 7 bases, leaving 15 bases between the germline ends. CDR1 MNHEY and CDR2 SVGAGI come from the germline V gene. CDR3 size: 14 residues. CDR3 bases: TGTGCCAGCAGTTACCAGGATCGTACGTGGGAGCAGTACTTC. This gives the protein CASSYQDRTWEQYF.

The rearrangement links TRBV20-1 to TRBJ2-7; D is perhaps TRBD2 (6 bases). Trimming removed 5 bases from V and 3 bases from J, with 20 bases in between. The germline CDR1 and CDR2 sequences are DFQATT and SNEGSKA (reference sequence). This CDR3 spans 15 amino acids. The CDR3 DNA sequence: TGCAGTGCTCCCTCTTTGGCGGGATCTGACTACGAGCAGTACTTC. It is translated as CSAPSLAGSDYEQYF.

The V gene is TRBV28, the J gene TRBJ1-4; 8 bases agree with TRBD1. J gave up 8 bases and V 4 bases, and 12 bases lay outside the gene matches. CDR1 is MDHEN, CDR2 SYDVKM, per germline. CDR3 length equals 16 residues. The CDR3 nucleotides read TGTGCCAGCAGTTCTCAACCCTCAGGGGGCTCGGAAAAACTGTTTTTT. Its translation is CASSSQPSGGSEKLFF.

This clonotype occurred a few times. The final CDR3 position lacks the conserved phenylalanine or tryptophan, pointing to a likely read error. It is unclear where the CDR3 begins or ends on the DNA, so no DNA is shown, and the CDR3 is as TCRdb lists it. The V gene is TRBV9, the J gene TRBJ2-4; the DNA was not used to check the table's D call, TRBD2. From its first to its last residue, the CDR3 has 14 amino acids. In germline, CDR1 is SGDLS, CDR2 YYNGEE. CDR3 amino acids: CASSVLVVEKHSVL.

The J gene is TRBJ1-2, the V gene TRBV5-5; 7 nucleotides line up with TRBD1. Per the germline V gene, CDR1 is SGHKS and CDR2 is YYEKEE (reference sequence). With V trimmed by 1 base and J by 2 bases, 5 bases remained unmatched. This CDR3 spans 15 amino acids. The CDR3 DNA reads TGTGCCAGCAGCTTGAAAGACAGGGAAAACTATGGCTACACCTTC. The encoded protein is CASSLKDRENYGYTF.

The V and J genes are TRBV4-1 and TRBJ2-5; 7 bases are a match to TRBD2. CDR3 length equals 19 residues. Germline CDR1 and CDR2: MGHRA and YSYEKL. V was clipped by 2 bases and J by 5 bases; unmatched bases: 20. The CDR3 here is CASSQREAGTNSQSETQYF. The DNA of the CDR3 is TGCGCCAGCAGCCAACGAGAAGCCGGGACTAACTCCCAATCGGAGACCCAGTACTTC.

The table lists this clonotype with a few counts. The gene calls are TRBV20-1 and TRBJ1-1; D is unclear. The V end lost 1 base, the J end lost 0 bases, and 9 bases lay between the germline ends. CDR1 and CDR2 from the germline V gene are DFQATT and SNEGSKA (reference sequence). This CDR3 spans 14 amino acids. The CDR3 DNA follows: TGCAGTGCTAGAGTCGATTGGGTGAACACTGAAGCTTTCTTT. Protein sequence: CSARVDWVNTEAFF.